This TCR beta chain was retrieved from a study of T cell changes during pregnancy in multiple sclerosis. TCRdb's copy holds only in-frame clones and misses some; the assay was immunoSEQ multiplex PCR. The sample has about 100,000 clones, roughly 93% seen once. Germline V gene sequence: CDR1 MNHNS, CDR2 SASEGT. Trimming removed 10 bases from V and 1 base from J; junction bases left unmatched: 5. The CDR3 sequence is 13 residues long. This clonotype originated in a female donor with multiple sclerosis, enrolled in a pregnancy study. The rearrangement uses TRBV6-1 and TRBJ2-7; TRBD1 matches 9 bases. The input for sequencing was peripheral blood, taken before pregnancy. The CDR3, as DNA: TGTGCCACACGGGGACAGGGATCCTACGAGCAGTACTTC. Translating gives CATRGQGSYEQYF.